Presented here are 18 T cell receptor beta chains from one specimen sequenced in a study of cytomegalovirus exposure and HLA in healthy donors. PCR was performed using 60 Vbeta and 13 Jbeta primers. Method: immunoSEQ multiplex PCR; TCRdb's copy keeps in-frame clones and lacks some. The sample holds roughly 97,000 clones, about 79% seen once. The sample taken for sequencing was PBMCs. The receptors here all came from a man in his 60s in good health and CMV-seropositive.

The gene calls are TRBV10-1 and TRBJ1-4; no reliable D call. The CDR3 sequence is 10 residues long. V was cut by 10 bases and J by 14 bases, with 14 bases left in between. CDR1 and CDR2 (germline): WNHNN, SYGVQD (reference sequence). CDR3 region: CATDSFGLFF. DNA for the CDR3: TGCGCCACCGACTCTTTCGGGCTGTTTTTT.

The CDR3 reads CASSLVDSYEQYF. In DNA, the CDR3 is TGTGCCAGCAGCTTGGTGGACAGCTACGAGCAGTACTTC. V and J are TRBV5-4 and TRBJ2-5; D is possibly TRBD1 (6 bases). The J call is in doubt because the DNA end fits TRBJ2-7 better. CDR3 length: 13 amino acids. Germline V gives CDR1 SGHNT, CDR2 YYREEE (reference sequence).

The chain couples TRBV29-1 to TRBJ2-1; a weak D match, TRBD1 (6 bases). Germline assignment: CDR1 SQVTM and CDR2 ANQGSEA. V was trimmed by 6 bases and J by 5 bases, leaving 11 bases between them. There are 12 residues in the CDR3. The CDR3: CSVSPGDNEQFF. CDR3 nucleotide sequence: TGCAGCGTATCCCCAGGGGACAATGAGCAGTTCTTC.

This clone was detected only once. This chain links TRBV19 with TRBJ1-1; 7 bases align to TRBD1. The CDR3 contains 16 residues. V shed 1 base and J 0 bases; nucleotides not matched to a gene: 5. Germline V gene lookup returns CDR1 LNHDA and CDR2 SQIVND (reference sequence). CDR3 sequence (DNA): TGTGCCAGTAGTATAGGAGGGGGCGCGATGAACACTGAAGCTTTCTTT. This sequence encodes CASSIGGGAMNTEAFF. The full variable domain, in which reference TRBV19 and TRBJ1-1 provide the parts outside the CDR3, is DGGITQSPKYLFRKEGQNVTLSCEQNLNHDAMYWYRQDPGQGLRLIYYSQIVNDFQKGDIAEGYSVSREKKESFPLTVTSAQKNPTAFYLCASSIGGGAMNTEAFFGQGTRLTVV.

V gene TRBV5-1 combines with J gene TRBJ2-5; D gene ambiguous. The CDR3 spans 15 residues. Per the germline V gene, CDR1 is SGHRS and CDR2 is YFSETQ. V was shortened by 2 bases and J by 5 bases, with 16 bases between the two germline ends. In nucleotides, the CDR3 is TGCGCCAGCAGCTTCCAGCGAGGATTTTCGGAGACCCAGTACTTC. Translated, it gives CASSFQRGFSETQYF.

The rearrangement uses TRBV2 and TRBJ1-6; D not resolved. Germline loops: CDR1 SNHLY, CDR2 FYNNEI. The CDR3 spans 15 residues. V was pared by 6 bases and J by 0 bases, with 9 bases between. The CDR3 sequence: CASRRESSYNSPLHF. The CDR3 bases are TGTGCCAGCAGGCGGGAGAGCTCCTATAATTCACCCCTCCACTTT.

V and J are TRBV29-1 and TRBJ2-7, with D possibly matching TRBD2 (6 bases). The germline V gene encodes CDR1 SQVTM and CDR2 ANQGSEA. The CDR3 has 14 amino acids. Trimming removed 1 base at V and 6 bases at J, with 16 bases between. As DNA, the CDR3 is TGCAGCGTTGAAGTAACAAAGGGAGCGGGCGAGCAGTACTTC. It encodes CSVEVTKGAGEQYF.

V gene TRBV11-2 combines with J gene TRBJ2-6, with 9 bases lining up with TRBD1. The junction had 7 bases not matched to a gene; V was cut back by 5 bases and J by 2 bases. Germline assignment: CDR1 SGHAT and CDR2 FQNNGV. The CDR3 contains 17 residues. CDR3 amino acids: CASSTLQGATGANVLTF. The CDR3 DNA reads TGTGCCAGCAGCACGTTACAGGGGGCGACTGGGGCCAACGTCCTGACTTTC.

CDR3 sequence (DNA): TGTGCCAGCAGTGAAGGCCAGGGGGGATACTATGGCTACACCTTC. This encodes CASSEGQGGYYGYTF. The V gene is TRBV2, the J gene TRBJ1-2, with 7 bases aligning to TRBD1. The CDR3 loop spans 15 amino acids. Trimming at V came to 1 base and at J to 3 bases, leaving 5 bases not matched to a gene. Germline V gene sequence: CDR1 SNHLY, CDR2 FYNNEI.

The chain uses TRBV25-1 and TRBJ2-5, with 8 positions matching TRBD1. The germline V gene encodes CDR1 MGHDK and CDR2 SYGVNS. The CDR3 contains 15 residues. The junction had 10 bases not matched to a gene; V was cut back by 7 bases and J by 3 bases. The chain's CDR3 is CASTSGGKGKETQYF. CDR3 DNA: TGTGCCAGCACGTCAGGGGGCAAGGGGAAAGAGACCCAGTACTTC.

The rearrangement links TRBV29-1 to TRBJ1-1; D may be TRBD1 (6 bases). The CDR3 consists of 16 residues. The germline V gene has CDR1 SQVTM and CDR2 ANQGSEA. Trimming stripped 3 bases from V and 1 base from J, with 18 bases between. The CDR3 spells CSVELAAGAKNTEAFF. DNA of the CDR3: TGCAGCGTTGAGCTGGCGGCAGGGGCGAAGAACACTGAAGCTTTCTTT.

This clone was seen many times. The chain combines TRBV10-2 with TRBJ1-1, with D possibly matching TRBD1 (6 bases). CDR1 WSHSY and CDR2 SAAADI come from the germline V gene. Trimming stripped 6 bases from V and 6 bases from J, with 11 bases between. The CDR3 length is 12 residues. The CDR3 loop is CASSRTDSEAFF. The DNA of the CDR3 is TGCGCCAGCAGCCGGACAGACTCTGAAGCTTTCTTT.

V and J are TRBV7-2 and TRBJ2-3; TRBD2 matches at 12 bases. The CDR3 runs 17 residues. The V and J ends lost 0 bases and 1 base, in that order; junction bases with no gene match: 2. Germline assignment: CDR1 SGHTA and CDR2 FQGNSA. CDR3 in DNA: TGTGCCAGCAGCTTAGCACGACTAGCGGGGGGCACAGATACGCAGTATTTT. This translates into CASSLARLAGGTDTQYF.

CDR3 sequence (DNA): TGTGCCAGCAGCCCAGGACTAGCGGGGGGGCAGGAGACCCAGTACTTC. Translated: CASSPGLAGGQETQYF. The chain has TRBV7-2 and TRBJ2-5; 15 nucleotides match TRBD2. Germline V gene data show CDR1 as SGHTA and CDR2 as FQGNSA. The V gene end was trimmed by 5 bases and the J gene end by 5 bases; junction bases not matched to a gene: 6. This CDR3 has 16 residues.

The gene calls are TRBV27 and TRBJ2-1; D uncertain. CDR3 length equals 14 residues. Looked up from germline, CDR1 is MNHEY and CDR2 is SMNVEV (reference sequence). Trimming took off 7 bases at V and 7 bases at J, with 17 bases between the two ends. The CDR3 region has the DNA TGTGCCAGCACCCTTCGTGGAGTCGGTAATGAGCAGTTCTTC. Amino acids: CASTLRGVGNEQFF.

The chain couples TRBV5-4 to TRBJ2-7; D is unresolved. The CDR3 has 13 amino acids. V gave up 5 bases and J gave up 2 bases, with 11 bases separating them. Germline V gives CDR1 SGHNT, CDR2 YYREEE (reference sequence). CDR3 loop: CASSLQDAYEQYF. In nucleotides, the CDR3 is TGTGCCAGCAGTCTTCAGGATGCCTACGAGCAGTACTTC.

The chain uses TRBV5-1 and TRBJ1-3, with unresolved D. This CDR3 spans 13 amino acids. Trimming left V 0 bases short and J 2 bases short, with 3 bases between. Germline CDR1 SGHRS, CDR2 YFSETQ. CDR3 nucleotide sequence: TGCGCCAGCAGCTTGGCAGCTGGAAACACCATATATTTT. Translated, it gives CASSLAAGNTIYF.

The V gene is TRBV19, the J gene TRBJ1-5; 10 bases are a match to TRBD1. V shed 6 bases, J shed 2 bases, and the junction held 7 bases outside the gene matches. Germline CDR1 LNHDA, CDR2 SQIVND (reference sequence). The CDR3 sequence is 16 residues long. DNA for the CDR3: TGTGCCAGTAGGGGACAGGGGATGGGGGGCAATCAGCCCCAGCATTTT. Its translation: CASRGQGMGGNQPQHF. The variable domain in full, with the rest retrieved from reference TRBV19 and TRBJ1-5, is DGGITQSPKYLFRKEGQNVTLSCEQNLNHDAMYWYRQDPGQGLRLIYYSQIVNDFQKGDIAEGYSVSREKKESFPLTVTSAQKNPTAFYLCASRGQGMGGNQPQHFGDGTRLSIL.